One T cell receptor beta chain is described in this entry. Its cognate antigen is unknown. This sample was included in a study of CD8 T cells in ankylosing spondylitis. TCRdb reprocessed the 5' RACE reads via MiXCR and lists one record per CDR3 protein. The profile shows a few hundred thousand distinct CDR3 sequences, 7.5% to 9% of them singletons. Germline V lookup: CDR1 SGHRS, CDR2 YFSETQ. V lost 3 bases, J lost 7 bases, and 11 bases lay in between. The CDR3 consists of 13 residues. Study-wide findings and caveats: Earlier reports found some motif variants in synovial fluid and blood in reactive arthritis. A TCR beta motif of under ten highly homologous variants appeared characteristic of ankylosing spondylitis blood.

The sequencing sample was made of blood, either unsorted or a sorted T cell fraction (not recorded which). This TCR derives from a male donor with ankylosing spondylitis. V gene TRBV5-1 combines with J gene TRBJ2-1; D is unclear. As DNA, the CDR3 is TGCGCCAGCAGCTCGAGGAGCAGTAATGAGCAGTTCTTC. Translation: CASSSRSSNEQFF. The full variable domain, rest sourced from reference TRBV5-1 and TRBJ2-1, is KAGVTQTPRYLIKTRGQQVTLSCSPISGHRSVSWYQQTPGQGLQFLFEYFSETQRNKGNFPGRFSGRQFSNSRSEMNVSTLELGDSALYLCASSSRSSNEQFFGPGTRLTVL.